The rows below give T cell receptor beta chains drawn from one sample of a study of human T cells and chemical hapten exposure. TCRdb called the RACE reads again in MiXCR, with one record for every CDR3 protein. The sample yields about 80,000 distinct CDR3 sequences, 8.5% to 9.5% seen once. The sample taken for sequencing was whole blood. These receptors were taken from a female donor in good health. Some clones in this sample may be carry-over from other donors' samples. Each CDR3 is given with its conserved first and last residue. The D gene is left open where the match is weak. Clone size is not always given. Where it is, it says once, few, many or a class for expanded clones.

cdr3_aa | cdr3_nt | v_call | clone_size | j_call | d_call
CASSDPISNGGATDTQYF | TGTGCCAGCAGTGATCCCATCTCGAATGGGGGTGCCACAGATACGCAGTATTTT | TRBV25-1 | few | TRBJ2-3 | .
CASSVALRDPGDTEAFF | TGTGCCAGCAGCGTAGCTCTCCGGGACCCCGGGGACACTGAAGCTTTCTTT | TRBV9 | . | TRBJ1-1 | .
CASSWGQGTEAFF | TGCGCCAGCAGCTGGGGACAGGGGACTGAAGCTTTCTTT | TRBV5-1 | many | TRBJ1-1 | TRBD1
CASSPIHTGGSGANVLTF | TGTGCCAGCTCACCAATTCACACAGGGGGCTCTGGGGCCAACGTCCTGACTTTC | TRBV18 | . | TRBJ2-6 | TRBD1
CATTSGESPWAEAFF | TGTGCCACCACGTCGGGCGAGTCCCCGTGGGCTGAAGCTTTCTTT | TRBV24-1 | few | TRBJ1-1 | .
CASSTPGLAFTEQFF | TGTGCCAGCAGCACGCCGGGACTAGCGTTCACTGAGCAGTTCTTC | TRBV7-2 | many | TRBJ2-1 | TRBD2
CASSKGAGRGDTQYF | TGTGCCAGCAGCAAAGGAGCAGGGCGGGGAGATACGCAGTATTTT | TRBV21-1 | many | TRBJ2-3 | .
CASSSFHRGDNFEAFF | TGTGCCAGCAGCTCGTTTCACAGGGGAGATAATTTTGAAGCTTTCTTT | TRBV13 | few | TRBJ1-1 | TRBD1
CASSPRGTANTGELFF | TGTGCCAGCAGCCCACGGGGAACCGCGAACACCGGGGAGCTGTTTTTT | TRBV7-8 | many | TRBJ2-2 | .
CSVEGGRSMDTQYF | TGCAGCGTTGAAGGGGGGCGATCTATGGATACGCAGTATTTT | TRBV29-1 | . | TRBJ2-3 | .
CASSTQGAINTGELFF | TGTGCCAGTAGTACACAGGGGGCGATCAACACCGGGGAGCTGTTTTTT | TRBV19 | . | TRBJ2-2 | TRBD1
CASSSTPDMLIETQYF | TGCGCCAGCAGCTCCACGCCGGACATGTTGATAGAGACCCAGTACTTC | TRBV5-1 | few | TRBJ2-5 | .
CASSFGRTTDTQYF | TGTGCCAGCAGCTTTGGCAGGACCACAGATACGCAGTATTTT | TRBV7-9 | few | TRBJ2-3 | .
CSARSRTTSSYEQYF | TGCAGTGCTAGATCCCGGACTACCAGCTCCTACGAGCAGTACTTC | TRBV20-1 | few | TRBJ2-7 | .
CSMEFAHTQYF | TGCAGCATGGAGTTTGCCCATACGCAGTATTTT | TRBV29-1 | . | TRBJ2-3 | .
CSAYRDTYSNQPQHF | TGCAGTGCTTACCGGGACACTTATAGCAATCAGCCCCAGCATTTT | TRBV20-1 | . | TRBJ1-5 | .
CSIMRGQGAWEQYF | TGCAGTATTATGAGGGGACAGGGGGCTTGGGAGCAGTACTTC | TRBV20-1 | . | TRBJ2-7 | TRBD1
CASTLRGAETQYF | TGTGCCAGCACCTTACGGGGTGCAGAGACCCAGTACTTC | TRBV12-3/TRBV12-4 | . | TRBJ2-5 | .
CASSQDGKESPREAGGGTDTQYF | TGTGCCAGCAGCCAAGACGGAAAGGAATCGCCCAGGGAAGCGGGGGGGGGCACAGATACGCAGTATTTT | TRBV3-2 | few | TRBJ2-3 | .
CASSVDGGTDTQYF | TGTGCCAGCAGCGTAGACGGGGGCACAGATACGCAGTATTTT | TRBV9 | many | TRBJ2-3 | .
CASSSHRQSGNTIYF | TGTGCCAGCAGCTCTCACCGACAGTCTGGAAACACCATATATTTT | TRBV9 | few | TRBJ1-3 | .
CASSKGASNHMNTEAFF | TGCGCCAGCAGCAAGGGGGCCTCAAATCATATGAACACTGAAGCTTTCTTT | TRBV4-1 | few | TRBJ1-1 | TRBD1